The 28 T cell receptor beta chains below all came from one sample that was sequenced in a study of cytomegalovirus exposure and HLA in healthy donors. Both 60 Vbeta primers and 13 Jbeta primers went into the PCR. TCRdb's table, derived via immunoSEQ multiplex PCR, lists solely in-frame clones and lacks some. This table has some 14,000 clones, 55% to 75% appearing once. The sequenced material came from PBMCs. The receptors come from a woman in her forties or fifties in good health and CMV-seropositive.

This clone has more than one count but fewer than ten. CDR3 sequence (DNA): TGCGCCAGCAGCGTGACTAGCGGCAGCTCCTACAATGAGCAGTTCTTC. It translates to CASSVTSGSSYNEQFF. The chain has TRBV4-1 and TRBJ2-1; 9 positions agree with TRBD2. This CDR3 has 16 amino acids. The V segment lost 5 bases and the J segment 0 bases; nucleotides outside the gene matches: 5. Looked up from germline, CDR1 is MGHRA and CDR2 is YSYEKL.

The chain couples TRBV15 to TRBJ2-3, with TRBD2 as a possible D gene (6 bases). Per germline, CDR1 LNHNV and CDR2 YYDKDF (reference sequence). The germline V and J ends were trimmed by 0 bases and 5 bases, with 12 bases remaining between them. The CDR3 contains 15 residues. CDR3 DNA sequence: TGTGCCACCAGCAGAGAGAACGGGAGAGGAGATACGCAGTATTTT. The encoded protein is CATSRENGRGDTQYF. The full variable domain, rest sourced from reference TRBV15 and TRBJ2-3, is DAMVIQNPRYQVTQFGKPVTLSCSQTLNHNVMYWYQQKSSQAPKLLFHYYDKDFNNEADTPDNFQSRRPNTSFCFLDIRSPGLGDTAMYLCATSRENGRGDTQYFGPGTRLTVL.

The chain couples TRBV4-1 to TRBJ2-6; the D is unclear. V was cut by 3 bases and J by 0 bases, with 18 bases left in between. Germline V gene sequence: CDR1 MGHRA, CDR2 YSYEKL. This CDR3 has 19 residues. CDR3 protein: CASSHLRSGPSSGANVLTF. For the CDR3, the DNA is TGCGCCAGCAGCCATCTCCGTTCGGGTCCGAGCTCTGGGGCCAACGTCCTGACTTTC.

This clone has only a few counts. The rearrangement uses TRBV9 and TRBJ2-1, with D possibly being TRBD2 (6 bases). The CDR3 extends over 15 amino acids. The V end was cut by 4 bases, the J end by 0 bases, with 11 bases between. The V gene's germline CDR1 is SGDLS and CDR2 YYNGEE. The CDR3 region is CASSPLGGSYNEQFF. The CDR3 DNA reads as TGTGCCAGCAGCCCCCTCGGGGGCTCCTACAATGAGCAGTTCTTC.

The CDR3 loop is CSARTGYGYTF. As DNA, the CDR3 is TGCAGTGCTAGGACAGGGTATGGCTACACCTTC. The chain links TRBV20-1 to TRBJ1-2; 7 bases are a match to TRBD1. Germline V gene data show CDR1 as DFQATT and CDR2 as SNEGSKA (reference sequence). The CDR3 length is 11 residues. V trimming: 3 bases; J trimming: 5 bases; junction bases outside the gene matches: 0.

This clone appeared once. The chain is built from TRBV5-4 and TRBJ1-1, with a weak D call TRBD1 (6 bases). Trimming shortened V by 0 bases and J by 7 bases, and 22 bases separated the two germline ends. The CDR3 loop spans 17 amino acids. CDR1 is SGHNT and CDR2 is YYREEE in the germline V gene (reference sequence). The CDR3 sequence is CASSLELQGVDYGEAFF. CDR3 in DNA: TGTGCCAGCAGCTTGGAGTTACAGGGAGTAGACTATGGTGAAGCTTTCTTT.

The CDR3 spells CASSLQGAGITEAFF. For the CDR3, the DNA is TGCGCCAGCAGCTTGCAGGGGGCTGGAATTACTGAAGCTTTCTTT. The genes are TRBV5-1 and TRBJ1-1; 8 bases fit TRBD1. Germline assignment: CDR1 SGHRS and CDR2 YFSETQ. The J segment lost 5 bases and the V segment lost 1 base, leaving 7 bases of the junction unmatched. The CDR3 loop spans 15 amino acids.

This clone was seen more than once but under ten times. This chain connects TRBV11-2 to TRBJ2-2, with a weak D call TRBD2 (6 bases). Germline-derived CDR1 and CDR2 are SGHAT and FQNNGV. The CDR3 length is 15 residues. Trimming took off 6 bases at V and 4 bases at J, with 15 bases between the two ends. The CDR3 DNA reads TGTGCCAGCAGACAAAAGCGCGGGGCCACCGGGGAGCTGTTTTTT. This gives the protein CASRQKRGATGELFF. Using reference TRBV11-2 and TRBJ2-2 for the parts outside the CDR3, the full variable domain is EAGVAQSPRYKIIEKRQSVAFWCNPISGHATLYWYQQILGQGPKLLIQFQNNGVVDDSQLPKDRFSAERLKGVDSTLKIQPAKLEDSAVYLCASRQKRGATGELFFGEGSRLTVL.

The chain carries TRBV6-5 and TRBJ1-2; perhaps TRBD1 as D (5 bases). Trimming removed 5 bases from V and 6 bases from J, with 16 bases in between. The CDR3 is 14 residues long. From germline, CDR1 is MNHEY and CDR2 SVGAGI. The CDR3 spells CASSRVRGGDGYTF. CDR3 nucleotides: TGTGCCAGCAGTAGGGTTAGGGGAGGTGATGGCTACACCTTC.

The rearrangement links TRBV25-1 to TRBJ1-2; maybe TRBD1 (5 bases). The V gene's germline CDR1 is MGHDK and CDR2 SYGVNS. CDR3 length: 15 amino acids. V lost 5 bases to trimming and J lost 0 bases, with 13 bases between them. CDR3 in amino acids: CASSQGHFANYGYTF. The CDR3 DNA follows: TGTGCCAGCAGTCAAGGACACTTCGCTAACTATGGCTACACCTTC.

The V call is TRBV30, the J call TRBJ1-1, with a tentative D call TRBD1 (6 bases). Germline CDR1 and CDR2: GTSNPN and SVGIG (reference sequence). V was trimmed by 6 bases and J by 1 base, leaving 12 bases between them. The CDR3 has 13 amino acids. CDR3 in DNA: TGTGCCTGTACCTGGACAGAGAACACTGAAGCTTTCTTT. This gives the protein CACTWTENTEAFF.

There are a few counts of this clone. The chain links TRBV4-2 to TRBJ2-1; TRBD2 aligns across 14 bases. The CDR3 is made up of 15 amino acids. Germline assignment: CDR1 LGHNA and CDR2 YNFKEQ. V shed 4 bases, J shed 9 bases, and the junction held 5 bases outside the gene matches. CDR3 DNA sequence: TGTGCCAGCAGCCGCCGACTAGCGGGAGGGGGTGAGCAGTTCTTC. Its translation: CASSRRLAGGGEQFF.

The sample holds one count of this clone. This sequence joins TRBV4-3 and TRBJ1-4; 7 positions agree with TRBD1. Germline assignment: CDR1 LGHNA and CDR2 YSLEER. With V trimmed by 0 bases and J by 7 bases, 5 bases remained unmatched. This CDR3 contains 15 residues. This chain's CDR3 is CASSQEQGKGEKLFF. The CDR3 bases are TGCGCCAGCAGCCAAGAACAGGGGAAGGGTGAAAAACTGTTTTTT.

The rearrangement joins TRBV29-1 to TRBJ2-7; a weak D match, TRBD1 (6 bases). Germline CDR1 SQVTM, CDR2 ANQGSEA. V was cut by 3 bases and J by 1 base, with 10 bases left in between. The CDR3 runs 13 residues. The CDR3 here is CSVDTGKSYEQYV. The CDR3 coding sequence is TGCAGCGTTGACACAGGGAAATCCTACGAGCAGTACGTC.

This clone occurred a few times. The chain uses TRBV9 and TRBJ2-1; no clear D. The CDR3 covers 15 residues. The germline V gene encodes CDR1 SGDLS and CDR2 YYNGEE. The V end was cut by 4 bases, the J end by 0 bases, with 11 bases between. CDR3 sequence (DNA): TGTGCCAGCAGCCCCTTAGTGAGCTCCTACAATGAGCAGTTCTTC. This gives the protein CASSPLVSSYNEQFF.

The CDR3 DNA reads as TGCGCCAGCAGCCAATCGGGACAGACCTACGAGCAGTACTTC. Residues: CASSQSGQTYEQYF. The chain links TRBV5-1 to TRBJ2-7, with TRBD1 identical over 7 bases. Germline assignment: CDR1 SGHRS and CDR2 YFSETQ. The CDR3 is made up of 14 amino acids. J gave up 2 bases and V 4 bases, and 6 bases lay outside the gene matches.

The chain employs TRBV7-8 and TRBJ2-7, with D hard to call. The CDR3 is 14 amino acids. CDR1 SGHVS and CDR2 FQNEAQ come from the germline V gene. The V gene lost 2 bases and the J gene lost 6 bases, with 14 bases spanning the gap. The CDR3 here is CASSLQRFSSEQYF. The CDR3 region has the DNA TGTGCCAGCAGCTTACAGAGATTTAGCTCCGAGCAGTACTTC.

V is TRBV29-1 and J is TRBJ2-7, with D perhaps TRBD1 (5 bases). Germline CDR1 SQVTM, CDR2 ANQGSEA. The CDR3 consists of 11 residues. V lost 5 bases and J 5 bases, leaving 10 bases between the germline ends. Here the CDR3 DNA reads TGCAGCGTTCTACTGGGGCACGAGCAGTACTTC. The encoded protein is CSVLLGHEQYF.

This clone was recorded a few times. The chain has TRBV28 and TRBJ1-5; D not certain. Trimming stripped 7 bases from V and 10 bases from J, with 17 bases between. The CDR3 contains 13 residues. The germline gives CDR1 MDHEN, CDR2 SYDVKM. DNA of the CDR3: TGTGCCAGCAATCCGGGAGGCCAAGGACCCCAGCATTTT. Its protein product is CASNPGGQGPQHF.

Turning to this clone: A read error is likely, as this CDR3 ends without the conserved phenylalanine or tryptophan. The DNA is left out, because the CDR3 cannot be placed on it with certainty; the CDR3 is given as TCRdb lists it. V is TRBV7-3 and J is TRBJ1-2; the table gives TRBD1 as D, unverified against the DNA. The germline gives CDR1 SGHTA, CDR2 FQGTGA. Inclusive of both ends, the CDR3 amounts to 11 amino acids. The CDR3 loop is CASSRDRGLTV.

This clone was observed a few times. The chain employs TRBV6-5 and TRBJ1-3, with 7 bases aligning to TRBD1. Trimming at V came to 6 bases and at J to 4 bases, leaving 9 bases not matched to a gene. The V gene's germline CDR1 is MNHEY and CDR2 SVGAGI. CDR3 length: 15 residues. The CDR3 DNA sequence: TGTGCCAGCAGGCCCGAGGGGGCAAAAGGAAACACCATATATTTT. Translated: CASRPEGAKGNTIYF.

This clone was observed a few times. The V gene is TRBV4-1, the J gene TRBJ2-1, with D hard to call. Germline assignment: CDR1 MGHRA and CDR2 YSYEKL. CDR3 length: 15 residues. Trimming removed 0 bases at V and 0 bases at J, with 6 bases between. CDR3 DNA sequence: TGCGCCAGCAGCCAAGAAAAGAGCTCCTACAATGAGCAGTTCTTC. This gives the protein CASSQEKSSYNEQFF.

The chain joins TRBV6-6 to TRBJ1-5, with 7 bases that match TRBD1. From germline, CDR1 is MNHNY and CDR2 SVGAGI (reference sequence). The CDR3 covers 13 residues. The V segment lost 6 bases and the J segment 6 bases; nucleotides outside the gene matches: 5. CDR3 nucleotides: TGTGCCAGCAGGGCCAGGGGGACTCAGCCCCAGCATTTT. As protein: CASRARGTQPQHF.

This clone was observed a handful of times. This chain's CDR3 is CASSQDPSSGNTIYF. CDR3 nucleotide sequence: TGCGCCAGCAGCCAAGATCCGAGCTCTGGAAACACCATATATTTT. The chain carries TRBV4-3 and TRBJ1-3; D call uncertain. CDR3 length: 15 residues. CDR1 LGHNA and CDR2 YSLEER come from the germline V gene. With 0 bases removed from V and 0 bases from J, the gap between germline ends came to 6 bases.

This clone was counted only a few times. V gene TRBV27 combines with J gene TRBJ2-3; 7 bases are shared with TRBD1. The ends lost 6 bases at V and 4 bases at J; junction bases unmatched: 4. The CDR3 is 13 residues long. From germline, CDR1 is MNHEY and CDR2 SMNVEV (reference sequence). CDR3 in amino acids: CASRTGLSDTQYF. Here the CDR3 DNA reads TGTGCCAGCAGGACAGGGTTATCAGATACGCAGTATTTT.

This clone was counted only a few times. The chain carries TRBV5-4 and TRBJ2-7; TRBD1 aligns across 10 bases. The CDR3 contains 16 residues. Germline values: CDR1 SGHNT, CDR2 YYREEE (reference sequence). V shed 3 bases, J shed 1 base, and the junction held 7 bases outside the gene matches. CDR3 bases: TGTGCCAGCAGCTCCGGGACAGGGGAAGAGTCCTACGAGCAGTACTTC. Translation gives CASSSGTGEESYEQYF.

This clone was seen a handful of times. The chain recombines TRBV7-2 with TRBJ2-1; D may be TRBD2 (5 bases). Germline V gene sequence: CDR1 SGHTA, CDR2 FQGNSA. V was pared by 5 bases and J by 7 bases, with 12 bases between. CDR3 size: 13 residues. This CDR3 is CASSLPTRNEQFF. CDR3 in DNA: TGTGCCAGCAGCCTCCCAACTAGGAATGAGCAGTTCTTC.

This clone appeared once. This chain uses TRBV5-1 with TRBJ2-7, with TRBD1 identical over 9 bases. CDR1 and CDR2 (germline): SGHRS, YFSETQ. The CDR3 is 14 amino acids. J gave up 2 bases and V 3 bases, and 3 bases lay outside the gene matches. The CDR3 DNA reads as TGCGCCAGCAGCTGGACAGGGGTAACCTACGAGCAGTACTTC. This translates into CASSWTGVTYEQYF.